Given below is one T cell receptor beta chain in context. Running of the assay took place at deep level. In the authors' methods: Sequence data from immunoSEQ were junction-only and lacked quality scores; consequently, filtering differed. The repertoire was sequenced with immunoSEQ multiplex PCR; TCRdb's copy has only in-frame clones and lacks some. V and J calls and clone size are copied from that table; D and trimming were computed from the DNA. The table shows 2 million or so clones, with 90% to 95% occurring only once. Germline V lookup: CDR1 SNHLY, CDR2 FYNNEI. The CDR3 totals 14 residues. Deletions cut 3 bases from V and 1 base from J, with 9 bases between. This sample was taken from a study of shared clonotypes between healthy human individuals. HIV-negative, healthy adults without recent acute infections or vaccinations were the donors.

The chain couples TRBV2 to TRBJ1-1; unclear D gene. The clonotype originates from a man between 18 and 35 years old in good health. The source material was naive CD4+ T cells sorted from blood. Indicated subset: CD45RA+ positively selected. The chain's CDR3 is CASSDWDPNTEAFF. The CDR3, as DNA: TGTGCCAGCAGTGATTGGGATCCGAACACTGAAGCTTTCTTT.